Listed below are T cell receptor beta chains from one sample, sequenced in a study of siplizumab effects on memory and regulatory T cells. Assay: immunoSEQ multiplex PCR; the TCRdb copy retains only in-frame clones and omits some. Of 100,000 or so clones listed, 80% to 95% are singletons. The sequenced sample consisted of CD4+ T cells sorted from blood. These receptors originate from a human donor in good health. Some clones in this sample may be carry-over from other donors' samples. Each CDR3 is given with its conserved first and last residue. Each record gives: CDR3 protein, CDR3 DNA, D gene, J gene, V gene, clone size. D genes are given only for firm matches. Clone size is not always given. Where it is, it says once, few, many or a class for expanded clones.

CDR3aa: CASSLKGWDTEAFF
CDR3nt: TGTGCCAGCAGTTTAAAGGGGTGGGACACTGAAGCTTTCTTT
d_gene: -
j_gene: TRBJ1-1
v_gene: TRBV27
abundance: -

CDR3aa: CSAFSVAGGNEQFF
CDR3nt: TGCAGCGCATTCTCCGTAGCGGGAGGTAATGAGCAGTTCTTC
d_gene: TRBD2
j_gene: TRBJ2-1
v_gene: TRBV29-1
abundance: -

CDR3aa: CASSPLLGAERNEQFF
CDR3nt: TGTGCCAGCTCACCACTGTTAGGCGCGGAGAGAAATGAGCAGTTCTTC
d_gene: -
j_gene: TRBJ2-1
v_gene: TRBV18
abundance: -

CDR3aa: CASSLVGPTSTGELFF
CDR3nt: TGTGCCAGCAGCTTAGTAGGACCGACCAGCACCGGGGAGCTGTTTTTT
d_gene: -
j_gene: TRBJ2-2
v_gene: TRBV7-2
abundance: -

CDR3aa: CASSRGGNGAGELFF
CDR3nt: TGTGCCAGCAGCCGAGGGGGGAACGGCGCCGGGGAGCTGTTTTTT
d_gene: -
j_gene: TRBJ2-2
v_gene: TRBV27
abundance: once

CDR3aa: CASSLDGNTDTQYF
CDR3nt: TGTGCCAGCAGCTTAGACGGAAACACAGATACGCAGTATTTT
d_gene: -
j_gene: TRBJ2-3
v_gene: TRBV11-1
abundance: -

CDR3aa: CASSLTGGTETQYF
CDR3nt: TGCGCCAGCAGCTTAACAGGGGGCACGGAGACCCAGTACTTC
d_gene: TRBD1
j_gene: TRBJ2-5
v_gene: TRBV5-1
abundance: -

CDR3aa: CASSSQTGNNLFNYGYTF
CDR3nt: TGTGCCAGCTCATCTCAAACAGGGAACAACCTTTTTAACTATGGCTACACCTTC
d_gene: -
j_gene: TRBJ1-2
v_gene: TRBV18
abundance: -

CDR3aa: CASSSGRLNQPQHF
CDR3nt: TGTGCCAGCAGCTCTGGACGGCTCAATCAGCCCCAGCATTTT
d_gene: -
j_gene: TRBJ1-5
v_gene: TRBV5-6
abundance: -

CDR3aa: CASSPGLAGETQYF
CDR3nt: TGTGCCAGCAGCCCCGGACTAGCGGGAGAGACCCAGTACTTC
d_gene: TRBD2
j_gene: TRBJ2-5
v_gene: TRBV7-9
abundance: -

CDR3aa: CASSQGPPGGSGNTIYF
CDR3nt: TGTGCCAGCAGCCAAGGACCCCCGGGCGGGTCTGGAAACACCATATATTTT
d_gene: -
j_gene: TRBJ1-3
v_gene: TRBV4-2
abundance: once

CDR3aa: CASSEWTGGNYGYTF
CDR3nt: TGTGCCAGCAGCGAATGGACAGGCGGTAACTATGGCTACACCTTC
d_gene: TRBD1
j_gene: TRBJ1-2
v_gene: TRBV7-9
abundance: -

CDR3aa: CASSQVLPGQAKNIQYF
CDR3nt: TGTGCCAGCAGCCAAGTACTACCCGGACAGGCCAAAAACATTCAGTACTTC
d_gene: -
j_gene: TRBJ2-4
v_gene: TRBV14
abundance: -

CDR3aa: CASSPAPGTYEQYF
CDR3nt: TGCGCCAGCAGCCCCGCCCCGGGAACCTACGAGCAGTACTTC
d_gene: -
j_gene: TRBJ2-7
v_gene: TRBV5-1
abundance: -

CDR3aa: CASSLASWDSAYEQYF
CDR3nt: TGTGCCAGCAGCTTAGCCTCTTGGGACAGCGCCTACGAGCAGTACTTC
d_gene: TRBD1
j_gene: TRBJ2-7
v_gene: TRBV11-2
abundance: -

CDR3aa: CASSYAGAPYEQYF
CDR3nt: TGCGCCAGCAGTTATGCGGGGGCGCCGTACGAGCAGTACTTC
d_gene: -
j_gene: TRBJ2-7
v_gene: TRBV5-1
abundance: -

CDR3aa: CASRPQGARGETQYF
CDR3nt: TGTGCCAGCAGGCCACAGGGGGCGCGTGGGGAGACCCAGTACTTC
d_gene: TRBD1
j_gene: TRBJ2-5
v_gene: TRBV27
abundance: -

CDR3aa: CASSPNGLAETQYF
CDR3nt: TGTGCCAGCAGTCCTAACGGACTAGCAGAGACCCAGTACTTC
d_gene: TRBD2
j_gene: TRBJ2-5
v_gene: TRBV28
abundance: -

CDR3aa: CASSLRTSGRESYNEQFF
CDR3nt: TGTGCCAGCAGCCTGCGGACTAGCGGGAGAGAGTCCTACAATGAGCAGTTCTTC
d_gene: TRBD2
j_gene: TRBJ2-1
v_gene: TRBV9
abundance: once

CDR3aa: CASSPEKLAGLRETQYF
CDR3nt: TGCGCCAGCAGCCCGGAGAAGTTAGCGGGATTGAGGGAGACCCAGTACTTC
d_gene: TRBD2
j_gene: TRBJ2-5
v_gene: TRBV5-1
abundance: -

CDR3aa: CASIGGNTDTQYF
CDR3nt: TGTGCCAGCATAGGAGGGAACACAGATACGCAGTATTTT
d_gene: -
j_gene: TRBJ2-3
v_gene: TRBV28
abundance: once

CDR3aa: CASTRPGEVQYF
CDR3nt: TGTGCCAGCACCCGGCCAGGGGAGGTCCAGTACTTC
d_gene: -
j_gene: TRBJ2-5
v_gene: TRBV6-5
abundance: -

CDR3aa: CASSIGTDIYEQYF
CDR3nt: TGTGCCAGCAGCATCGGGACTGACATTTACGAGCAGTACTTC
d_gene: -
j_gene: TRBJ2-7
v_gene: TRBV9
abundance: once

CDR3aa: CASRSNHQGSGNTIYF
CDR3nt: TGTGCCAGCAGATCTAATCATCAGGGGTCGGGAAACACCATATATTTT
d_gene: -
j_gene: TRBJ1-3
v_gene: TRBV28
abundance: -

CDR3aa: CASSPESGLDTQYF
CDR3nt: TGTGCCAGCAGCCCAGAATCTGGACTGGATACGCAGTATTTT
d_gene: -
j_gene: TRBJ2-3
v_gene: TRBV7-3
abundance: -

CDR3aa: CASSLVSSTNEKLFF
CDR3nt: TGCGCCAGCAGCTTAGTGTCGTCAACTAATGAAAAACTGTTTTTT
d_gene: -
j_gene: TRBJ1-4
v_gene: TRBV5-1
abundance: -

CDR3aa: CASSPGTGAGEQYF
CDR3nt: TGTGCCAGCTCGCCGGGGACAGGGGCGGGCGAGCAGTACTTC
d_gene: TRBD1
j_gene: TRBJ2-7
v_gene: TRBV18
abundance: few

CDR3aa: CASSPPPATSEHSYEQYF
CDR3nt: TGTGCCAGTAGTCCACCCCCCGCGACTAGCGAACACTCCTACGAGCAGTACTTC
d_gene: TRBD2
j_gene: TRBJ2-7
v_gene: TRBV19
abundance: -

CDR3aa: CASSLARGNQPQHF
CDR3nt: TGTGCCAGTAGTCTCGCCAGGGGTAATCAGCCCCAGCATTTT
d_gene: -
j_gene: TRBJ1-5
v_gene: TRBV19
abundance: few